What follows are 9 T cell receptor beta chains derived from one specimen sequenced in a study of response to subunit inactivated influenza vaccine. TCRdb used MiXCR to reprocess the RT-PCR reads, holding one entry per CDR3 protein. Found here are around 710,000 distinct CDR3 sequences, over 11% of them singletons; the top ten hold approximately 6.5%. The source material was PBMCs from blood, sampled 14 to 15 days before vaccination. The receptors were sampled from a man aged 50 to 60 who received an inactivated influenza vaccine.

This clonotype was observed a handful of times. This chain links TRBV29-1 with TRBJ1-1; 9 nucleotides align to TRBD1. With 6 bases clipped from V and 0 bases from J, the junction kept 17 bases outside the gene matches. CDR1 and CDR2 from the germline V gene are SQVTM and ANQGSEA. This CDR3 is built from 18 residues. CDR3 protein: CSVRRDRERGRVNTEAFF. CDR3 nucleotide sequence: TGCAGCGTCCGCCGGGACAGGGAACGGGGTCGGGTGAACACTGAAGCTTTCTTT.

This clonotype was counted between two and nine times. The chain joins TRBV5-6 to TRBJ1-6; D gene unclear. Germline CDR1 reads SGHDT; CDR2 reads YYEEEE. The germline V and J ends were trimmed by 4 bases and 10 bases, with 18 bases remaining between them. There are 15 residues in the CDR3. The CDR3 region has the DNA TGTGCCAGCAGCAAATGGGGAGGGTCCGGCTCACCCCTCCACTTT. Protein: CASSKWGGSGSPLHF.

The sample holds a few counts of this clonotype. The chain employs TRBV20-1 and TRBJ1-5, with 8 nucleotides matching TRBD1. This CDR3 spans 15 amino acids. J was trimmed by 4 bases and V by 6 bases; bases with no gene match: 11. Looked up from germline, CDR1 is DFQATT and CDR2 is SNEGSKA (reference sequence). The DNA for the CDR3 is TGCAGTGCCATACCGGGACAGGCAAGAAATCAGCCCCAGCATTTT. Translating it yields CSAIPGQARNQPQHF.

The rearrangement links TRBV11-2 to TRBJ2-1, with 8 bases that match TRBD1. Losses at the gene ends were 7 bases for V and 6 bases for J; bases not matched to a gene: 11. Germline-derived CDR1 and CDR2 are SGHAT and FQNNGV. The CDR3 loop spans 15 amino acids. CDR3 residues: CASNYNTGTGNEQFF. The CDR3 coding sequence is TGTGCCAGCAACTATAATACCGGGACAGGCAATGAGCAGTTCTTC. Together with reference TRBV11-2 and TRBJ2-1, the CDR3 gives the full variable domain: EAGVAQSPRYKIIEKRQSVAFWCNPISGHATLYWYQQILGQGPKLLIQFQNNGVVDDSQLPKDRFSAERLKGVDSTLKIQPAKLEDSAVYLCASNYNTGTGNEQFFGPGTRLTVL.

This clonotype was counted only a few times. The chain recombines TRBV5-6 with TRBJ2-4; D remains unclear. The germline gives CDR1 SGHDT, CDR2 YYEEEE. The CDR3 has 15 residues. Trimming took off 4 bases at V and 1 base at J, with 12 bases between the two ends. The CDR3 region is CASSPQGRAKNIQYF. In DNA form, the CDR3 reads TGTGCCAGCAGCCCGCAAGGACGGGCCAAAAACATTCAGTACTTC.

This clonotype was detected a few times. This chain joins TRBV12-3 or TRBV12-4 and TRBJ2-5, with D perhaps TRBD1 or TRBD2 (5 bases each). V lost 6 bases and J lost 5, with 19 bases in between. This CDR3 region has 15 residues. CDR3 nucleotide sequence: TGTGCCAGCAGCCCCTCCGGGACCCGGGCGGAGACCCAGTACTTC. It specifies CASSPSGTRAETQYF.

This clonotype was found a few times. The CDR3 is CASSPQGADTGELFF. The CDR3 bases are TGTGCCAGCAGCCCCCAGGGGGCGGACACCGGGGAGCTGTTTTTT. This chain uses TRBV9 with TRBJ2-2; 8 positions agree with TRBD1. This CDR3 has 15 residues. Per germline, CDR1 SGDLS and CDR2 YYNGEE. V shed 4 bases and J 3 bases; nucleotides not matched to a gene: 5. The whole variable domain, filled in from reference TRBV9 and TRBJ2-2, reads DSGVTQTPKHLITATGQRVTLRCSPRSGDLSVYWYQQSLDQGLQFLIQYYNGEERAKGNILERFSAQQFPDLHSELNLSSLELGDSALYFCASSPQGADTGELFFGEGSRLTVL.

This sequence joins TRBV12-3 or TRBV12-4 and TRBJ2-5; 10 positions agree with TRBD2. There are 15 residues in the CDR3. V was clipped by 3 bases and J by 6 bases; unmatched bases: 7. In nucleotides, the CDR3 is TGTGCCAGCAGTTTTGCTAGCGGGGGTGGGCAGACCCAGTACTTC. Residues: CASSFASGGGQTQYF.

This clonotype was seen many times. The rearrangement uses TRBV20-1 and TRBJ1-2; unclear D gene. Looked up from germline, CDR1 is DFQATT and CDR2 is SNEGSKA (reference sequence). The CDR3 sequence is 15 residues long. Trimming left V 0 bases short and J 2 bases short, with 13 bases between. DNA for the CDR3: TGCAGTGCTAGAGATCTAAGAGGGCCGAACTATGGCTACACCTTC. It yields the protein CSARDLRGPNYGYTF.